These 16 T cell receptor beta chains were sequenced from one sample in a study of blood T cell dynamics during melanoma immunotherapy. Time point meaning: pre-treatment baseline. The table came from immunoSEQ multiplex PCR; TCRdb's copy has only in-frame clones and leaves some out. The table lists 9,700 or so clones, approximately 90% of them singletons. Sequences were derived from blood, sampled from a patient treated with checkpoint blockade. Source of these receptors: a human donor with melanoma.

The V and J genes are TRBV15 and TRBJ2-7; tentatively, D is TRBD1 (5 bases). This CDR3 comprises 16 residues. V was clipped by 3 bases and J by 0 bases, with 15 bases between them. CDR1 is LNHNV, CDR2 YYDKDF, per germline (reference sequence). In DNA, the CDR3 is TGTGCCACCAGCAGGGTAAGGGGTTCCTTCTCCTACGAGCAGTACTTC. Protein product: CATSRVRGSFSYEQYF.

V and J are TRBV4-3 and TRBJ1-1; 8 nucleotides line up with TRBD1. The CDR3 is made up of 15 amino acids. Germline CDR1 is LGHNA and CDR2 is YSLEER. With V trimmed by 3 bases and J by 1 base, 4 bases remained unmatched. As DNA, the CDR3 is TGCGCCAGCAGCCAGTACCAGGGGGCGAACACTGAAGCTTTCTTT. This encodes CASSQYQGANTEAFF.

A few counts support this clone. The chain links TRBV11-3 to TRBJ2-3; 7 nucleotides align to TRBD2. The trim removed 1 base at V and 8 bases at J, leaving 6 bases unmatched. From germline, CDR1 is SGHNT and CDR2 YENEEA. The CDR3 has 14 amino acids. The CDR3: CASSLGSGSGTQYF. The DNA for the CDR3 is TGTGCCAGCAGCTTAGGTAGCGGGTCGGGTACGCAGTATTTT.

CDR3 bases: TGTGCCAGCAGACTTCTATGGGGGCAGGGGGCCTCCGGGGAGCTGTTTTTT. Amino acid sequence: CASRLLWGQGASGELFF. The chain combines TRBV28 with TRBJ2-2; 8 positions agree with TRBD1. This CDR3 is built from 17 residues. J was trimmed by 6 bases and V by 6 bases; bases with no gene match: 15. Looked up from germline, CDR1 is MDHEN and CDR2 is SYDVKM.

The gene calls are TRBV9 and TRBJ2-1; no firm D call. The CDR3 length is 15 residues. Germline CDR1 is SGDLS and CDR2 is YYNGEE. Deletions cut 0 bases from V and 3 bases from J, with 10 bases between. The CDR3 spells CASSVVVGNYNEQFF. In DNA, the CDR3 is TGTGCCAGCAGCGTAGTGGTGGGAAACTACAATGAGCAGTTCTTC. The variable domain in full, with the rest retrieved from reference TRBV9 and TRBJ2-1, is DSGVTQTPKHLITATGQRVTLRCSPRSGDLSVYWYQQSLDQGLQFLIQYYNGEERAKGNILERFSAQQFPDLHSELNLSSLELGDSALYFCASSVVVGNYNEQFFGPGTRLTVL.

The CDR3 DNA reads TGTGCCAGCTCACTAACGCCTGGGACTGAAGCTTTCTTT. It is translated as CASSLTPGTEAFF. The rearrangement joins TRBV18 to TRBJ1-1; D remains ambiguous. V shed 4 bases and J shed 5 bases, with 11 bases lying between them. The germline V gene has CDR1 KGHSH and CDR2 LQKENI. The CDR3 sequence is 13 residues long.

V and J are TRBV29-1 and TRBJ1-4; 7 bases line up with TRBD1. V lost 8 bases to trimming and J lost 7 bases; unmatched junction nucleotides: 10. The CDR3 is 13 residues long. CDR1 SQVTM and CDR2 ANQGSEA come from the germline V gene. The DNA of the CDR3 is TGCAGCACTAGAGACAGGGCGGGTGAAAAACTGTTTTTT. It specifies CSTRDRAGEKLFF.

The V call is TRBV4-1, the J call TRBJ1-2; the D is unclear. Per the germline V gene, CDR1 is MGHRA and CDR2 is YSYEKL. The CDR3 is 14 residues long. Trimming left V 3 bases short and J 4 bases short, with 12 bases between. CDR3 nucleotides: TGCGCCAGCAGCCACCCAGGCCTGGGCTATGGCTACACCTTC. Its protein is CASSHPGLGYGYTF.

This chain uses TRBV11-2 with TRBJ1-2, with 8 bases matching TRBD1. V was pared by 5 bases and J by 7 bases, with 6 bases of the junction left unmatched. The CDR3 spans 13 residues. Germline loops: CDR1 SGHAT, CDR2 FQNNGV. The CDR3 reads CASSAGQGGGYTF. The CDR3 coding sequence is TGTGCCAGCAGCGCCGGACAGGGCGGTGGCTACACCTTC.

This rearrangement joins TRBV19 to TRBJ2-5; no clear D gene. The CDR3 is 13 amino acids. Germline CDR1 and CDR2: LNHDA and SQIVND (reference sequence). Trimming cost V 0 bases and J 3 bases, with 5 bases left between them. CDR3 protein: CASSIDGEETQYF. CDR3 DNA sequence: TGTGCCAGTAGTATAGATGGAGAAGAGACCCAGTACTTC.

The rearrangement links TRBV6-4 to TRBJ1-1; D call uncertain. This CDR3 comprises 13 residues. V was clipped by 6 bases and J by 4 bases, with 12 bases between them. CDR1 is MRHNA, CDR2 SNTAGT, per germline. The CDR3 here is CASSREEGTEAFF. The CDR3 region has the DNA TGTGCCAGCAGCCGCGAGGAGGGCACTGAAGCTTTCTTT.

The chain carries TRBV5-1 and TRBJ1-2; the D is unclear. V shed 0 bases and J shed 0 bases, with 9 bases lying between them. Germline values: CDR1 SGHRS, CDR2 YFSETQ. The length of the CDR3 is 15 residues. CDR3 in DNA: TGCGCCAGCAGCTTGGCCGGGCCAGCTAACTATGGCTACACCTTC. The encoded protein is CASSLAGPANYGYTF.

The DNA of the CDR3 is TGTGCCAGCTCACCACGGGACGGCCGCGCCGGCTACACCTTC. It specifies CASSPRDGRAGYTF. The chain joins TRBV18 to TRBJ1-2, with D possibly being TRBD1 (5 bases). Trimming shortened V by 1 base and J by 8 bases, and 14 bases separated the two germline ends. CDR1 and CDR2 (germline): KGHSH, LQKENI. CDR3 size: 14 residues.

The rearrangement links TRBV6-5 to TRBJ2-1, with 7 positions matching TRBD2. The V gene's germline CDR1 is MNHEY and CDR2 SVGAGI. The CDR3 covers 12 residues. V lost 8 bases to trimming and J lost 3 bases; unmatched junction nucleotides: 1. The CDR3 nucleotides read TGTGCCAGCGGGGAGGGCTACAATGAGCAGTTCTTC. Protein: CASGEGYNEQFF.

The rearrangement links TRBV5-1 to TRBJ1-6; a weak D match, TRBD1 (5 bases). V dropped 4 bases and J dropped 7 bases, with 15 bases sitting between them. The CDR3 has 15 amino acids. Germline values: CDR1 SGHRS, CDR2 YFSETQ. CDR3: CASSEGPGGNSPLHF. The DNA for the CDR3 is TGCGCCAGCAGCGAGGGGCCCGGAGGGAATTCACCCCTCCACTTT.

The CDR3 region has the DNA TGTGCCAGCAGCCAAGAGACCGGGATCAGAGGGGAGACCCAGTACTTC. Its translation is CASSQETGIRGETQYF. The rearrangement uses TRBV4-2 and TRBJ2-5; perhaps TRBD2 as D (5 bases). The CDR3 is made up of 16 amino acids. Germline loops: CDR1 LGHNA, CDR2 YNFKEQ. Trimming took off 0 bases at V and 5 bases at J, with 16 bases between the two ends.